The next 30 T cell receptor beta chains were all read from a single sample in a study of blood T cells in healthy people across ages. The authors ran a second PCR of roughly 7 to 11 cycles using a sample-barcoded 5' primer and a J-beta primer mix. TCRdb independently ran MiXCR on the 5' RACE reads; one entry per CDR3 protein. The sample holds hundreds of thousands of distinct CDR3 sequences, over 45% seen once. The sequenced sample consisted of blood. These receptors were obtained from a woman between 55 and 75 years old in good health.

V usage is TRBV20-1 and J usage is TRBJ2-7, with D possibly matching TRBD1 (5 bases). CDR1 and CDR2 (germline): DFQATT, SNEGSKA (reference sequence). V was pared by 4 bases and J by 0 bases, with 16 bases between. The CDR3 extends over 15 amino acids. Here the CDR3 DNA reads TGCAGTGCTAAAGATACCAGGGTCAACTCCTACGAGCAGTACTTC. Translated, it gives CSAKDTRVNSYEQYF.

This rearrangement joins TRBV28 to TRBJ2-2; D might be TRBD1 (6 bases). Germline V gives CDR1 MDHEN, CDR2 SYDVKM. Trimming cost V 6 bases and J 3 bases, with 14 bases left between them. The CDR3 sequence is 15 residues long. The DNA for the CDR3 is TGTGCCAGCAGGGAACAGGGAAAGGACACCGGGGAGCTGTTTTTT. It translates to CASREQGKDTGELFF.

The V call is TRBV29-1, the J call TRBJ1-5; possibly TRBD1 for D (6 bases). The CDR3 is 13 residues long. Germline V gene lookup returns CDR1 SQVTM and CDR2 ANQGSEA. Trimming shortened V by 7 bases and J by 4 bases, and 14 bases separated the two germline ends. Written as DNA, the CDR3 is TGCAGCGCCCGGACAGACCTAAATCAGCCCCAGCATTTT. Its translation: CSARTDLNQPQHF.

The rearrangement uses TRBV18 and TRBJ2-1; the D gene is possibly TRBD2 (6 bases). The V end lost 6 bases, the J end lost 9 bases, and 15 bases lay between the germline ends. Germline CDR1 and CDR2: KGHSH and LQKENI. This CDR3 comprises 13 residues. CDR3 coding DNA: TGTGCCAGCTCCCCGGAGGGAAGGTCTGAGCAGTTCTTC. Translation gives CASSPEGRSEQFF.

This clonotype was seen only once. The chain uses TRBV11-1 and TRBJ1-1; D ambiguous. Trimming removed 4 bases at V and 5 bases at J, with 8 bases between. CDR3 length: 12 amino acids. Per the germline V gene, CDR1 is SGHAT and CDR2 is FQDESV (reference sequence). CDR3 bases: TGTGCCAGCAGCTGGGCCCGAACTGAAGCTTTCTTT. Amino acid sequence: CASSWARTEAFF.

The chain combines TRBV29-1 with TRBJ1-1, with D hard to call. The V and J ends lost 2 bases and 2 bases respectively, with 15 bases between them. Germline V gene sequence: CDR1 SQVTM, CDR2 ANQGSEA. This CDR3 has 15 residues. CDR3 sequence: CSVEYRSSLNTEAFF. The CDR3 bases are TGCAGCGTTGAATACCGTTCCTCCCTAAACACTGAAGCTTTCTTT.

This clonotype has just a few counts. J is TRBJ2-3 and V is TRBV9; 11 nucleotides agree with TRBD2. The CDR3 contains 17 residues. Looked up from germline, CDR1 is SGDLS and CDR2 is YYNGEE. Trimming removed 7 bases from V and 0 bases from J; junction bases left unmatched: 10. DNA for the CDR3: TGTGCCAGCGGAACTAGCGGGGGCTTCACAAGCACAGATACGCAGTATTTT. This encodes CASGTSGGFTSTDTQYF.

The chain links TRBV20-1 to TRBJ1-4; D remains unclear. Germline V lookup: CDR1 DFQATT, CDR2 SNEGSKA (reference sequence). The CDR3 is made up of 14 amino acids. V was pared by 0 bases and J by 8 bases, with 13 bases between. The CDR3, as DNA: TGCAGTGCTAGAGATCGGGCAGTTGGGGAAAAACTGTTTTTT. Translation gives CSARDRAVGEKLFF.

This clonotype turned up a few times. The chain uses TRBV29-1 and TRBJ2-1; 7 bases align to TRBD1. There are 13 residues in the CDR3. CDR1 SQVTM and CDR2 ANQGSEA come from the germline V gene. Trimming at V came to 6 bases and at J to 4 bases, leaving 6 bases not matched to a gene. CDR3 amino acids: CSVRGGQYNEQFF. CDR3 nucleotides: TGCAGCGTGAGAGGGGGACAGTACAATGAGCAGTTCTTC.

In its sample, this clonotype was seen many times. The chain is built from TRBV12-3 or TRBV12-4 and TRBJ2-7, with 8 positions matching TRBD1. The CDR3 is 14 amino acids. With V trimmed by 5 bases and J by 5 bases, 8 bases remained unmatched. The CDR3 DNA reads TGTGCCAGCAGTGACCCGGGACAGGACAACGAGCAGTACTTC. It is translated as CASSDPGQDNEQYF.

Only a few counts were recorded for this clonotype. The V and J genes are TRBV24-1 and TRBJ1-2; 9 bases fit TRBD1. The CDR3 spans 15 residues. The V and J ends lost 4 bases and 2 bases, in that order; junction bases with no gene match: 4. The V gene's germline CDR1 is KGHDR and CDR2 SFDVKD. CDR3 sequence (DNA): TGTGCCACCAGTGAAGGGACAGGGTGGAACTATGGCTACACCTTC. Protein product: CATSEGTGWNYGYTF.

This clonotype was observed a handful of times. The rearrangement uses TRBV29-1 and TRBJ1-3; the D gene is possibly TRBD1 (6 bases). Germline CDR1 reads SQVTM; CDR2 reads ANQGSEA. Between the trimmed V and J ends, which lost 6 bases and 7 bases, there was a span of 13 bases. The CDR3 length is 12 residues. CDR3 bases: TGCAGCGTCCGGGACAATCCGAACACCATATATTTT. Its protein is CSVRDNPNTIYF.

The rearrangement links TRBV20-1 to TRBJ2-1; 10 nucleotides match TRBD2. With V trimmed by 4 bases and J by 5 bases, 2 bases remained unmatched. Germline V CDR1 and CDR2: DFQATT, SNEGSKA (reference sequence). The CDR3 is 13 amino acids. The CDR3, as DNA: TGCAGTGCTATAGCGGGAGGCAACAATGAGCAGTTCTTC. The encoded protein is CSAIAGGNNEQFF.

This clonotype has just a few counts. The DNA of the CDR3 is TGCAGTGCCAGTACTCTGACAGGGAACCCCTACGAGCAGTACTTC. Protein: CSASTLTGNPYEQYF. V and J are TRBV20-1 and TRBJ2-7; 7 positions match TRBD1. CDR1 and CDR2 (germline): DFQATT, SNEGSKA (reference sequence). The CDR3 spans 15 residues. The J segment lost 2 bases and the V segment lost 6 bases, leaving 13 bases of the junction unmatched.

The CDR3 is CSARDDGTPYEQYF. Here the CDR3 DNA reads TGCAGTGCTAGAGATGACGGGACTCCCTACGAGCAGTACTTC. V usage is TRBV20-1 and J usage is TRBJ2-5, with D maybe TRBD2 (6 bases). The better agreement between TRBJ2-7 and the DNA end casts doubt on the J call. Germline loops: CDR1 DFQATT, CDR2 SNEGSKA (reference sequence). The CDR3 sequence is 14 residues long.

In its sample, this clonotype was seen a few times. V and J are TRBV7-2 and TRBJ1-5, with 9 bases matching TRBD1. This CDR3 spans 14 amino acids. CDR1 and CDR2 from the germline V gene are SGHTA and FQGNSA. V shed 3 bases, J shed 9 bases, and the junction held 6 bases outside the gene matches. In nucleotides, the CDR3 is TGTGCCAGCAGCTTGGGACAGGGTAACCGGCCCCAGCATTTT. As protein: CASSLGQGNRPQHF.

The V gene is TRBV4-3, the J gene TRBJ2-7, with 10 nucleotides matching TRBD1. The ends lost 3 bases at V and 7 bases at J; junction bases unmatched: 6. This CDR3 is built from 14 residues. The germline gives CDR1 LGHNA, CDR2 YSLEER. CDR3 in DNA: TGCGCCAGCAGCCAGATGACAGGGGGCCGAGAGCAGTACTTC. Protein product: CASSQMTGGREQYF.

This clonotype was seen a single time. The gene calls are TRBV20-1 and TRBJ2-6; the D gene could be TRBD1 or TRBD2 (5 bases each). CDR1 DFQATT and CDR2 SNEGSKA come from the germline V gene (reference sequence). The CDR3 is 15 amino acids. Trimming removed 3 bases from V and 0 bases from J, with 9 bases in between. The CDR3 reads CSASEGNSGANVLTF. CDR3 bases: TGCAGTGCTAGTGAGGGGAACTCTGGGGCCAACGTCCTGACTTTC.

Only a few counts were recorded for this clonotype. The chain has TRBV27 and TRBJ2-3; D is perhaps TRBD1 (5 bases). CDR3 length: 17 residues. The V end lost 5 bases, the J end lost 1 base, and 19 bases lay between the germline ends. The germline V gene has CDR1 MNHEY and CDR2 SMNVEV (reference sequence). The CDR3 spells CASSHIDSTDGTDTQYF. CDR3 DNA: TGTGCCAGCAGTCATATCGACTCGACAGATGGCACAGATACGCAGTATTTT.

This rearrangement joins TRBV19 to TRBJ2-1, with 13 bases identical to TRBD2. The CDR3 totals 18 residues. Germline CDR1 is LNHDA and CDR2 is SQIVND (reference sequence). V shed 6 bases and J 4 bases; nucleotides not matched to a gene: 12. The DNA of the CDR3 is TGTGCCAGTAGAAGGACTAGCGGGAGTGCCGCTGGATACAATGAGCAGTTCTTC. This codes for CASRRTSGSAAGYNEQFF.

This clonotype was found a few times. This chain connects TRBV18 to TRBJ2-6, with a possible D match to TRBD1 (6 bases). Germline-derived CDR1 and CDR2 are KGHSH and LQKENI. V lost 3 bases and J 0 bases, leaving 9 bases between the germline ends. CDR3 size: 16 residues. CDR3 amino acids: CASSPMDSSGANVLTF. The DNA for the CDR3 is TGTGCCAGCTCACCCATGGACAGCTCTGGGGCCAACGTCCTGACTTTC.

This clonotype was seen a single time. This chain links TRBV29-1 with TRBJ2-7, with D possibly being TRBD1 or TRBD2 (5 bases each). The CDR3 contains 14 residues. Between the trimmed V and J ends, which lost 4 bases and 0 bases, there was a span of 13 bases. Germline CDR1 SQVTM, CDR2 ANQGSEA. The chain's CDR3 is CSVVPPGSSYEQYF. DNA of the CDR3: TGCAGCGTTGTACCGCCAGGGAGCTCCTACGAGCAGTACTTC.

The chain joins TRBV24-1 to TRBJ2-5; TRBD2 is a possible D gene (6 bases). With 5 bases removed from V and 3 bases from J, the gap between germline ends came to 12 bases. CDR3 length equals 14 residues. Looked up from germline, CDR1 is KGHDR and CDR2 is SFDVKD. The CDR3 coding sequence is TGTGCCACCAGTGCTTGGCGGGATAAAGAGACCCAGTACTTC. Encoded protein: CATSAWRDKETQYF.

This clonotype was picked up a small number of times. The chain carries TRBV15 and TRBJ1-4; D gene ambiguous. This CDR3 is built from 16 residues. With 1 base removed from V and 0 bases from J, the gap between germline ends came to 9 bases. CDR1 and CDR2 (germline): LNHNV, YYDKDF (reference sequence). The CDR3: CATSRARGATNEKLFF. The DNA of the CDR3 is TGTGCCACCAGCAGAGCTCGGGGAGCAACTAATGAAAAACTGTTTTTT.

The V call is TRBV9, the J call TRBJ2-1; either TRBD1 or TRBD2 may supply D (5 bases each). The J call may be wrong; the DNA end is better matched by TRBJ2-7. The CDR3 runs 19 residues. Per germline, CDR1 SGDLS and CDR2 YYNGEE. CDR3 residues: CASSVVGRGKVGIYNEQYF. The DNA for the CDR3 is TGTGCCAGCAGCGTAGTTGGTAGGGGCAAAGTCGGGATCTACAATGAGCAGTACTTC.

The chain uses TRBV5-1 and TRBJ2-3; a weak D match, TRBD2 (5 bases). Germline CDR1 reads SGHRS; CDR2 reads YFSETQ. The CDR3 covers 15 residues. The V end lost 0 bases, the J end lost 3 bases, and 11 bases lay between the germline ends. CDR3 in amino acids: CASSLDRGLTDTQYF. The DNA of the CDR3 is TGCGCCAGCAGCTTGGATCGCGGGTTGACAGATACGCAGTATTTT.

This clonotype has more than one count but fewer than ten. CDR3 sequence (DNA): TGTGCCATCAGTGAGTCGGGGAGTGTGCCCGTTTACGAGCAGTACTTC. Protein sequence: CAISESGSVPVYEQYF. This rearrangement joins TRBV10-3 to TRBJ2-7; D possibly corresponds to TRBD2 (5 bases). The length of the CDR3 is 16 residues. Germline CDR1 and CDR2: ENHRY and SYGVKD. The germline V and J ends were trimmed by 0 bases and 4 bases, with 16 bases remaining between them.

This clonotype was detected a few times. A much larger clone differs by one base, so this may be a read error. The V gene is TRBV25-1, the J gene TRBJ2-3; 7 bases map to TRBD2. This CDR3 has 14 amino acids. Germline CDR1 reads MGHDK; CDR2 reads SYGVNS. V lost 10 bases to trimming and J lost 5 bases; unmatched junction nucleotides: 12. CDR3 nucleotides: TGTGCCAACAGCCCGGGGAGGGGAGGAGATACGCAGTATTTT. Translating gives CANSPGRGGDTQYF.

The chain recombines TRBV7-8 with TRBJ2-5; D not resolved. The DNA end lines up better with TRBJ2-7; the J call may be wrong. The CDR3 length is 12 residues. The germline gives CDR1 SGHVS, CDR2 FQNEAQ. The CDR3: CASSLVAREQYF. CDR3 in DNA: TGTGCCAGCAGCTTAGTGGCCCGCGAGCAGTACTTC.

Worth noting for this clonotype: A read error may explain this, as a much larger clone is one base away. The chain recombines TRBV12-3 or TRBV12-4 with TRBJ2-5; weak D call: TRBD1 (6 bases). This CDR3 has 14 amino acids. The chain's CDR3 is CAGSLGDNQETQYF. In nucleotides, the CDR3 is TGTGCCGGCAGTTTAGGGGACAACCAAGAGACCCAGTACTTC.